Listed below are T cell receptor beta chains from one sample, sequenced in a study of blood T cell repertoires in COVID-19. Some clones are missing from TCRdb's copy, which holds only in-frame ones; the method was immunoSEQ multiplex PCR. Among around 64,000 clones, 65% to 90% were seen once, and the ten largest hold roughly 3%. Sequenced sample: peripheral blood. The receptors were sampled from a middle-aged man with active COVID-19. The CDR3 runs from the conserved cysteine through the conserved F or W. The order of the fields is clone size, V gene, J gene, D gene, CDR3 protein, CDR3 DNA. The D gene is left open where the match is weak. Clone sizes are given selectively: once, few, many, or a class where the clone is expanded.

size: .; V: TRBV7-2; J: TRBJ2-7; D: TRBD2; CDR3: CASSFPPGGGSYEQYF; DNA: TGTGCCAGCAGCTTCCCCCCCGGGGGGGGGTCCTACGAGCAGTACTTC
size: .; V: TRBV6-1; J: TRBJ2-1; D: .; CDR3: CASSVQVGNEQFF; DNA: TGTGCCAGCAGTGTCCAGGTTGGCAATGAGCAGTTCTTC
size: .; V: TRBV29-1; J: TRBJ2-1; D: .; CDR3: CSGRGGSSREQFF; DNA: TGCAGCGGGCGTGGGGGGTCCAGTAGGGAGCAGTTCTTC
size: .; V: TRBV7-9; J: TRBJ1-6; D: .; CDR3: CASSFGGDSLALHF; DNA: TGTGCCAGCAGCTTCGGTGGTGACAGCCTTGCCCTCCACTTT
size: .; V: TRBV5-1; J: TRBJ2-3; D: TRBD2; CDR3: CASSPGTSGGPAGDTQYF; DNA: TGCGCCAGCAGCCCGGGGACTAGCGGGGGCCCTGCTGGAGATACGCAGTATTTT
size: .; V: TRBV7-3; J: TRBJ2-5; D: TRBD2; CDR3: CASSSGLAGGSETQYF; DNA: TGTGCCAGCAGCTCCGGACTAGCGGGAGGGTCGGAGACCCAGTACTTC
size: .; V: TRBV19; J: TRBJ2-5; D: TRBD1; CDR3: CASRTGGVETQYF; DNA: TGTGCCAGTAGGACAGGGGGTGTCGAGACCCAGTACTTC
size: .; V: TRBV11-2; J: TRBJ2-3; D: TRBD2; CDR3: CASSFRAGGTSGTDTQYF; DNA: TGTGCCAGCAGCTTCCGCGCGGGGGGGACTAGCGGCACAGATACGCAGTATTTT
size: .; V: TRBV4-1; J: TRBJ2-7; D: TRBD1; CDR3: CAIAMTGNDEQYF; DNA: TGCGCCATAGCCATGACAGGGAACGACGAGCAGTACTTC
size: once; V: TRBV10-1; J: TRBJ2-7; D: .; CDR3: CASSPGGDYEQYF; DNA: TGCGCCAGCAGCCCCGGGGGAGACTACGAGCAGTACTTC
size: .; V: TRBV28; J: TRBJ2-4; D: .; CDR3: CASSINRDLAKNIQYF; DNA: TGTGCCAGCAGCATTAACAGGGATCTAGCCAAAAACATTCAGTACTTC
size: .; V: TRBV5-1; J: TRBJ2-5; D: .; CDR3: CASSLGGPQETQYF; DNA: TGCGCCAGCAGCTTGGGGGGCCCTCAAGAGACCCAGTACTTC
size: .; V: TRBV9; J: TRBJ2-3; D: TRBD2; CDR3: CASSSGLAGATDTQYF; DNA: TGTGCCAGCAGCTCGGGACTAGCGGGAGCCACAGATACGCAGTATTTT
size: .; V: TRBV7-9; J: TRBJ2-1; D: .; CDR3: CASSFDRAGEQFF; DNA: TGTGCCAGCAGCTTCGACCGAGCCGGGGAGCAGTTCTTC
size: .; V: TRBV5-5; J: TRBJ1-2; D: .; CDR3: CASSPAGLIYGYTF; DNA: TGTGCCAGCAGCCCTGCGGGGCTGATCTATGGCTACACCTTC
size: .; V: TRBV7-8; J: TRBJ2-1; D: TRBD2; CDR3: CASCPTPWGLAGRNEQFF; DNA: TGTGCCAGCTGCCCAACCCCCTGGGGACTAGCGGGGAGGAATGAGCAGTTCTTC
size: once; V: TRBV6-2/TRBV6-3; J: TRBJ1-5; D: TRBD1; CDR3: CASSRGQGSNQPQHF; DNA: TGTGCCAGCAGCCGCGGACAGGGGAGCAATCAGCCCCAGCATTTT
size: .; V: TRBV2; J: TRBJ2-5; D: TRBD2; CDR3: CASRVPGLAGGPETQYF; DNA: TGTGCCAGCAGAGTCCCGGGACTAGCGGGGGGGCCAGAGACCCAGTACTTC
size: .; V: TRBV18; J: TRBJ2-1; D: TRBD1; CDR3: CASSPVDRGPGNEQFF; DNA: TGTGCCAGCTCACCTGTTGACAGGGGGCCGGGCAATGAGCAGTTCTTC
size: .; V: TRBV5-8; J: TRBJ2-1; D: TRBD1; CDR3: CASSYPGTVYNEQFF; DNA: TGTGCCAGCAGCTATCCCGGGACAGTATACAATGAGCAGTTCTTC
size: .; V: TRBV6-5; J: TRBJ2-5; D: .; CDR3: CASSYSQGGGNQYF; DNA: TGTGCCAGCAGTTACTCTCAGGGCGGAGGGAACCAGTACTTC
size: .; V: TRBV20-1; J: TRBJ2-3; D: .; CDR3: CSAYYTDTQYF; DNA: TGCAGTGCTTATTACACAGATACGCAGTATTTT